This passage covers 9 T cell receptor beta chains from one sample sequenced in a study of T cell responses to AZD1222 COVID-19 vaccine. Only in-frame clones appear in the TCRdb table, and some are missing; sequencing was by immunoSEQ multiplex PCR. The sample includes some 130,000 clones, around 90% of them seen just once. This specimen was peripheral blood, taken 28 days after the second AZD1222 dose. The receptor set was obtained from an adult who received the AZD1222 COVID-19 vaccine.

This chain links TRBV6-1 with TRBJ1-2; no clear D gene. Trimming stripped 2 bases from V and 4 bases from J, with 5 bases between. CDR1 is MNHNS, CDR2 SASEGT, per germline. The CDR3 has 12 amino acids. The CDR3 DNA sequence: TGTGCCAGCAGTGAAAGGATCTATGGCTACACCTTC. It encodes CASSERIYGYTF.

The rearrangement joins TRBV28 to TRBJ1-1; tentatively, D is TRBD1 (6 bases). V was pared by 8 bases and J by 7 bases, with 11 bases between. CDR3 length: 11 residues. Germline CDR1 MDHEN, CDR2 SYDVKM. Written as DNA, the CDR3 is TGTGCCAGCTTTAGGGGGGATGAAGCTTTCTTT. Amino acids: CASFRGDEAFF.

The genes are TRBV11-3 and TRBJ2-3; D might be TRBD2 (6 bases). This CDR3 is built from 13 residues. Trimming took 10 bases from V and 5 from J, leaving 16 bases between them. Germline loops: CDR1 SGHNT, CDR2 YENEEA. The CDR3 DNA sequence: TGTGCCACTGGGGGGAGGCCTGGAGATACGCAGTATTTT. Its protein product is CATGGRPGDTQYF.

The CDR3, as DNA: TGTGCCAGTATGGGGGAGCTGGTGGCCTATGGCTACACCTTC. Translating gives CASMGELVAYGYTF. This chain joins TRBV19 and TRBJ1-2, with a weak D call TRBD1 (5 bases). The germline V gene has CDR1 LNHDA and CDR2 SQIVND (reference sequence). The CDR3 is made up of 14 amino acids. Trimming cost V 7 bases and J 4 bases, with 16 bases left between them.

The CDR3 region is CASSFPDTGELFF. The CDR3 DNA reads TGTGCCAGCAGCTTTCCAGACACCGGGGAGCTGTTTTTT. The genes are TRBV7-3 and TRBJ2-2; no firm D call. This CDR3 is built from 13 residues. CDR1 is SGHTA and CDR2 is FQGTGA in the germline V gene. V was trimmed by 3 bases and J by 3 bases, leaving 5 bases between them.

The chain joins TRBV3-1 (or the pseudogene TRBV3-2) to TRBJ1-1; D gene uncertain. The CDR3 totals 13 residues. Germline values: CDR1 LGHDT, CDR2 YNNKEL (reference sequence). V was trimmed by 1 base and J by 9 bases, leaving 12 bases between them. CDR3 coding DNA: TGTGCCAGCAGCCAAGGTCGGGCCATACAAGCTTTCTTT. Translation gives CASSQGRAIQAFF.

Here the CDR3 reads CASSLGDPSGNTIYF. The CDR3 DNA is TGTGCCAGCAGCTTAGGGGACCCCTCTGGAAACACCATATATTTT. The chain has TRBV11-2 and TRBJ1-3; maybe TRBD1 (5 bases). Germline V lookup: CDR1 SGHAT, CDR2 FQNNGV. V lost 1 base and J lost 0, with 7 bases in between. The length of the CDR3 is 15 residues.

The chain is built from TRBV6-5 and TRBJ1-2, with 8 bases that match TRBD1. The ends lost 7 bases at V and 4 bases at J; junction bases unmatched: 11. Germline V gene sequence: CDR1 MNHEY, CDR2 SVGAGI. This CDR3 spans 15 amino acids. The CDR3 region is CASTELTGASYGYTF. The CDR3, as DNA: TGTGCCAGCACCGAGCTGACAGGGGCGAGCTATGGCTACACCTTC.

The chain employs TRBV5-6 and TRBJ2-7; perhaps TRBD1 as D (7 bases). V was shortened by 2 bases and J by 9 bases, with 18 bases between the two germline ends. Looked up from germline, CDR1 is SGHDT and CDR2 is YYEEEE. The CDR3 totals 14 residues. The DNA for the CDR3 is TGTGCCAGCAGCTTAGGCAGGGGGGAATTGGGGCAGTACTTC. This codes for CASSLGRGELGQYF.